This T cell receptor beta chain comes out of a study of T cells in localized non-small cell lung cancer. General study points: Paired adjacent lung recovered a median around 62 of the top 100 tumor clones.

Germline CDR1 MGHRA, CDR2 YSYEKL. The CDR3 is 14 residues long. The V end lost 1 base, the J end lost 7 bases, and 13 bases lay between the germline ends. Using immunoSEQ multiplex PCR, the repertoire was profiled, and TCRdb retains in-frame clones only, with some absent. The sample lists 70,000 to 95,000 clones; more than 75% were seen once. As for this clone: Antigen unknown.

The chain uses TRBV4-1 and TRBJ2-5; the D is unclear. The sequence came from a woman aged 35 to 70 with stage II squamous cell lung carcinoma. This sample comprised PBMCs, obtained before any cancer treatment. The CDR3 protein is CASSQVLSLRTQYF. The CDR3 region has the DNA TGCGCCAGCAGCCAAGTCCTGAGCTTACGGACCCAGTACTTC.